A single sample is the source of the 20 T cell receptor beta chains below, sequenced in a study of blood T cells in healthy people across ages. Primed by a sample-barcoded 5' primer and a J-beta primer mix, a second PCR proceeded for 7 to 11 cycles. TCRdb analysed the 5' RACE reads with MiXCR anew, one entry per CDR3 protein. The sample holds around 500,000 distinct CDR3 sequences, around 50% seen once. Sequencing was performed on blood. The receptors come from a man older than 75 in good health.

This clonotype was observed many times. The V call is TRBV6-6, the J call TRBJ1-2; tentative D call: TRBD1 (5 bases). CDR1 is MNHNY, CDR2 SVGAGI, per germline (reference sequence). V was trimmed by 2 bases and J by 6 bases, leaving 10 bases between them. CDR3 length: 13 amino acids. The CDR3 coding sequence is TGTGCCAGCAGTTACCTGGGGGTGGATGGCTACACCTTC. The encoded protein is CASSYLGVDGYTF.

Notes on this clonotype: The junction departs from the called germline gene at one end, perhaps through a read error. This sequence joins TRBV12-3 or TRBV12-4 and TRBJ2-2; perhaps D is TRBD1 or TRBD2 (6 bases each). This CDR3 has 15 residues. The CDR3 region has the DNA TGTGCCAGCAGATTAAGACAGGCGAACACCGGGGGGCTGTTTTTT. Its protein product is CASRLRQANTGGLFF.

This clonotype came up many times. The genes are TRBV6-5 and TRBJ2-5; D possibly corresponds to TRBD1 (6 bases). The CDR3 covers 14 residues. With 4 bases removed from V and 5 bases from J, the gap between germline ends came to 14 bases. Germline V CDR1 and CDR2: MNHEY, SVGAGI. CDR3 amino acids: CASSLTGQTETQYF. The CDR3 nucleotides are TGTGCCAGCAGTTTAACGGGACAAACGGAGACCCAGTACTTC.

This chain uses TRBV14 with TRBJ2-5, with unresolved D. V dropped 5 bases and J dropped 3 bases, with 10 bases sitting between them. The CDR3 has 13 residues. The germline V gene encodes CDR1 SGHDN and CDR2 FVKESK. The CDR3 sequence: CASSNYKKETQYF. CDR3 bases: TGTGCCAGCAGCAATTACAAAAAAGAGACCCAGTACTTC.

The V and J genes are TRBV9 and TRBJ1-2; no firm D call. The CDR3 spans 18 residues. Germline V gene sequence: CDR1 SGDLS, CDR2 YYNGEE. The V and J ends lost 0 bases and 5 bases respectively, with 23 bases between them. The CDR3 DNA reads TGTGCCAGCAGCGTAGCCGTCAGCGACGGGCGGCCGGTGTATGGCTACACCTTC. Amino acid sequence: CASSVAVSDGRPVYGYTF.

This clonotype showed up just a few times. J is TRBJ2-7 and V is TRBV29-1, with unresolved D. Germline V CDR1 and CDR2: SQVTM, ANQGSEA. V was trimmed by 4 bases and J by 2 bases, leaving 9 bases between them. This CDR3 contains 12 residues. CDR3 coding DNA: TGCAGCGTTGGATGGGGAACCTACGAGCAGTACTTC. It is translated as CSVGWGTYEQYF.

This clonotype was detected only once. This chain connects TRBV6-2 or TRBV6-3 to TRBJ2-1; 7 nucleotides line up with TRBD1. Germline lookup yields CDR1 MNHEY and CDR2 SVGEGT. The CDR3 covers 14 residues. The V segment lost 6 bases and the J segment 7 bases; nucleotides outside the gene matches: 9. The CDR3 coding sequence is TGTGCCAGCAGGACGCAGGGGGATATAAATGAGCAGTTCTTC. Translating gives CASRTQGDINEQFF.

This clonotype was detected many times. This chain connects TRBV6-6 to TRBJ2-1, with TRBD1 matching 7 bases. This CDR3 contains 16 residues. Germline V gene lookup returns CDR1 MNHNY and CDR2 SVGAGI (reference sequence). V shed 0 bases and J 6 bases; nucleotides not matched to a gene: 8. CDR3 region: CASSYSRRQGGNEQFF. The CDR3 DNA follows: TGTGCCAGCAGTTACTCGAGGAGACAGGGTGGCAATGAGCAGTTCTTC.

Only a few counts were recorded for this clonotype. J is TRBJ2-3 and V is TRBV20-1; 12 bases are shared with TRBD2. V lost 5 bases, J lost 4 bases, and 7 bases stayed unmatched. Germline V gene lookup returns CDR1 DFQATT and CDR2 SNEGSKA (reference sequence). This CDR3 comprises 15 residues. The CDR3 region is CSAPASGGASDTQYF. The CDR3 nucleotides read TGCAGTGCTCCCGCTAGCGGGGGGGCGTCAGATACGCAGTATTTT.

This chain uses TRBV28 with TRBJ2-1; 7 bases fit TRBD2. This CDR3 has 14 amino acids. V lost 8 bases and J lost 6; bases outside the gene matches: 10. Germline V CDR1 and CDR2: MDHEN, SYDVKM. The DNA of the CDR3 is TGTGCCAGCCGGGCGGGAGATTTGTCCAATGAGCAGTTCTTC. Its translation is CASRAGDLSNEQFF.

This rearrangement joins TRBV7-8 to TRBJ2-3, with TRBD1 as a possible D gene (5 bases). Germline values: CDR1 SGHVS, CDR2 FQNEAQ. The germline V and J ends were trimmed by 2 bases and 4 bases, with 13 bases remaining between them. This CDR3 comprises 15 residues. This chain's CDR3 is CASSLRQLNADTQYF. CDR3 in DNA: TGTGCCAGCAGCTTACGACAGTTGAACGCAGATACGCAGTATTTT.

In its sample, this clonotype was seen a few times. The CDR3 here is CASSPHYFSYNEQFF. CDR3 nucleotides: TGTGCCAGCAGCCCACACTATTTTTCCTACAATGAGCAGTTCTTC. This chain uses TRBV7-2 with TRBJ2-1, with no clear D. Per germline, CDR1 SGHTA and CDR2 FQGNSA. The V end lost 5 bases, the J end lost 1 base, and 12 bases lay between the germline ends. CDR3 length: 15 amino acids.

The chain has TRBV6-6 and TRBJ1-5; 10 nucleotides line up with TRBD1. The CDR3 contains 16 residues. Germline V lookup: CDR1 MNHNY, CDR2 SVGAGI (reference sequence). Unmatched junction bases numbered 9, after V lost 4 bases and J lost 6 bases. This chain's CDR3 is CASSFSGTGVSQPQHF. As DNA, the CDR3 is TGTGCCAGCAGTTTTTCCGGGACAGGGGTCAGTCAGCCCCAGCATTTT.

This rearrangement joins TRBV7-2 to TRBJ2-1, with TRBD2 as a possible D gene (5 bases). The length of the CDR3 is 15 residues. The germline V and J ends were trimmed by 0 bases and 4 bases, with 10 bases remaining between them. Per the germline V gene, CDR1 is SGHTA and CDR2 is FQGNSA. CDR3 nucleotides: TGTGCCAGCAGCTTAGCTAGCGAACTTTACAATGAGCAGTTCTTC. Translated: CASSLASELYNEQFF.

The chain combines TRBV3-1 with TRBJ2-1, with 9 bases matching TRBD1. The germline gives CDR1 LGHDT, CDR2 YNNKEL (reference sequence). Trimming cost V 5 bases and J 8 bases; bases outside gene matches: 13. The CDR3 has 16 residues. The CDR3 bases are TGTGCCAGCAGCGGACCACAGGGGGCCTCGGACCATGAGCAGTTCTTC. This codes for CASSGPQGASDHEQFF.

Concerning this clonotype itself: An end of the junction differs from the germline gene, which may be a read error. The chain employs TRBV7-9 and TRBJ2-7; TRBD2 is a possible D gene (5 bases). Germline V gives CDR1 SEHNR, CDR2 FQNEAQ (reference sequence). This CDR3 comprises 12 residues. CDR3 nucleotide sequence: TGTGCCAGCAGCGTGGACTGGCACGAGCAGCACTTC. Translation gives CASSVDWHEQHF. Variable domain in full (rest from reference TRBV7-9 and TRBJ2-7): DTGVSQNPRHKITKRGQNVTFRCDPISEHNRLYWYRQTLGQGPEFLTYFQNEAQLEKSRLLSDRFSAERPKGSFSTLEIQRTEQGDSAMYLCASSVDWHEQHFGPGTRLTVT.

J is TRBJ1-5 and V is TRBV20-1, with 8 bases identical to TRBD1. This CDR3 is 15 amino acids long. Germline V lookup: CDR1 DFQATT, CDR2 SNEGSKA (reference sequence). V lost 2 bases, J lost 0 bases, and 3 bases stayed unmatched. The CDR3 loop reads CSARMGQVSNQPQHF. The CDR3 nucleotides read TGCAGTGCTAGAATGGGACAGGTTAGCAATCAGCCCCAGCATTTT.

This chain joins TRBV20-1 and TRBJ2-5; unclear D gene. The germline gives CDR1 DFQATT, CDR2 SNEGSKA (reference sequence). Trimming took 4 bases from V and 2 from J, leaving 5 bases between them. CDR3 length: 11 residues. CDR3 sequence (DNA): TGCAGTGCTACGGCACAAGAGACCCAGTACTTC. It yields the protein CSATAQETQYF.

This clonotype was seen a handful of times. For the CDR3, the DNA is TGTGCCAGCAGCTCGGTAACAAATTCCCGGGCATACTACGAGCAGTACTTC. Translation: CASSSVTNSRAYYEQYF. This chain uses TRBV5-5 with TRBJ2-7, with D hard to call. The V end lost 3 bases, the J end lost 3 bases, and 22 bases lay between the germline ends. The CDR3 runs 17 residues. CDR1 and CDR2 (germline): SGHKS, YYEKEE (reference sequence).

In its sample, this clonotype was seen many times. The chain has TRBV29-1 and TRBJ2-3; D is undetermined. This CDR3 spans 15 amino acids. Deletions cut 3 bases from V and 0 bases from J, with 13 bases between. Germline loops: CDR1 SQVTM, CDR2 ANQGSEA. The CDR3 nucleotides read TGCAGCGTTGACACGGCCTCATCTAGCACAGATACGCAGTATTTT. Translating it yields CSVDTASSSTDTQYF.